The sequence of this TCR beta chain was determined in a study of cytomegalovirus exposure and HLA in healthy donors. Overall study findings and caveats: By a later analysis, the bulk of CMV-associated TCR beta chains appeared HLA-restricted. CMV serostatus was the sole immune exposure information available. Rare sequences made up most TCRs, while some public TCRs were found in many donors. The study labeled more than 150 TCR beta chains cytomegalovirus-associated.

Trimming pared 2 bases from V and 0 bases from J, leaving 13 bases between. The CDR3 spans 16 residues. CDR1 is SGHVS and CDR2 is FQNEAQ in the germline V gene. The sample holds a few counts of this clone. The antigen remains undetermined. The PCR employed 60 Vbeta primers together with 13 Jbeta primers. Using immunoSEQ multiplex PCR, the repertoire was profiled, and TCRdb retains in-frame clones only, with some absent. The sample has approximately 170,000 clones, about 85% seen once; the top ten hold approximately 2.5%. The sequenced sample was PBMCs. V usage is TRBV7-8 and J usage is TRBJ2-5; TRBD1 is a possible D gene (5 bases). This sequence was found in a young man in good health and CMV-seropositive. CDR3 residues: CASSLLGQAYQETQYF. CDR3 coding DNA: TGTGCCAGCAGCTTACTAGGACAAGCCTACCAAGAGACCCAGTACTTC. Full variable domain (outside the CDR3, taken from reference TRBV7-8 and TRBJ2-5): GAGVSQSPRYKVAKRGQDVALRCDPISGHVSLFWYQQALGQGPEFLTYFQNEAQLDKSGLPSDRFFAERPEGSVSTLKIQRTQQEDSAVYLCASSLLGQAYQETQYFGPGTRLLVL.